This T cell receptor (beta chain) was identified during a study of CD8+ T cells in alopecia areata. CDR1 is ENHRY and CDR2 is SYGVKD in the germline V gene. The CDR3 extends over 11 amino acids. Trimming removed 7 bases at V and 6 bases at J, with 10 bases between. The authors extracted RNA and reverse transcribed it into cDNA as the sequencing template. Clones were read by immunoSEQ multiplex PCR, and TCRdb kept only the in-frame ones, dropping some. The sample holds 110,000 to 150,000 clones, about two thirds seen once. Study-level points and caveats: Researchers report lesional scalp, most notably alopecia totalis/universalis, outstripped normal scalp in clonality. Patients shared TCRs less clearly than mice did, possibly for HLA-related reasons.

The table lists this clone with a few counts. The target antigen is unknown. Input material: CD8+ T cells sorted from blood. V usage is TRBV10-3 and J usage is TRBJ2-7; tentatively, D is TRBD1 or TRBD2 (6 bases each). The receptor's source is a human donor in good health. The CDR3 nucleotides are TGTGCCATCATGGGGGGCGGCGAGCAGTACTTC. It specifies CAIMGGGEQYF.